This TCR beta chain was documented in a study of blood T cell repertoires in COVID-19. Study in general: COVID-19 samples collected from the United States, Italy and Spain covered acute and convalescent phases.

This clone was seen only a few times. TCRdb's copy holds only in-frame clones and misses some; the assay was immunoSEQ multiplex PCR. The data hold roughly 64,000 clones, with 75% to 85% observed a single time. CDR3 length equals 12 residues. The V end was cut by 1 base, the J end by 11 bases, with 9 bases between. The germline V gene has CDR1 MNHNS and CDR2 SASEGT. The sequenced sample was peripheral blood. The rearrangement joins TRBV6-1 to TRBJ1-5; D remains unclear. The receptor was isolated from an older woman with acute or convalescent COVID-19. The CDR3 region is CASSEGSSAQHF. The CDR3 region has the DNA TGTGCCAGCAGTGAAGGTTCCTCTGCCCAGCATTTT.